A selection of T cell receptor beta chains follows, all from one sample in a study of blood T cell repertoires in COVID-19. Produced via immunoSEQ multiplex PCR; TCRdb's table is partial and in-frame only. The table shows 200,000 to 250,000 clones, with roughly 84% occurring only once. Sequenced sample: PBMCs or T cells enriched from blood (not recorded which). The receptor set was obtained from a woman in her 40s who had recovered from COVID-19. Both conserved end residues are part of each CDR3. Each record gives: CDR3 DNA, CDR3 protein, V gene, clone size, J gene, D gene. The D gene is left open where the match is weak. Size is stated for part of the rows, as once, few or many counts, or as a class when the clone is expanded.

TGCGCCAGCAGCTTGGGATCTAGCGGGAGCACAGATACGCAGTATTTT | CASSLGSSGSTDTQYF | TRBV5-1 | . | TRBJ2-3 | TRBD2
TGCAGCGTTGAATCGTTGGACAGGGGGCGCGAGCAGTACTTC | CSVESLDRGREQYF | TRBV29-1 | . | TRBJ2-7 | TRBD1
TGCGCCAGCAGCTTTCTAGGGGAGGCCAACGTCCTGACTTTC | CASSFLGEANVLTF | TRBV5-1 | . | TRBJ2-6 | .
TGTGCCAGCAGTGAACAGGGGGGGTATGGCTACACCTTC | CASSEQGGYGYTF | TRBV28 | few | TRBJ1-2 | TRBD1
TGCGCCAGCAGCTTGGAGGGTAGCGGAAATGAGCAGTTCTTC | CASSLEGSGNEQFF | TRBV5-1 | . | TRBJ2-1 | .
TGTGCCAGCAGCCAAGGGGGGGATTTCGGGTATGGCTACACCTTC | CASSQGGDFGYGYTF | TRBV3-1/TRBV3-2 | . | TRBJ1-2 | .
TGTGCCAGCAGCAAAACAGGGGCAGGAAGCTACACCTTC | CASSKTGAGSYTF | TRBV21-1 | . | TRBJ1-2 | .
TGTGCCGGCAGCCATACGGGACTAGCGGGAGGCCCAGATACGCAGTATTTT | CAGSHTGLAGGPDTQYF | TRBV3-1/TRBV3-2 | . | TRBJ2-3 | TRBD2
TGCGCCAGCAGCCGCACAGGGCCACCCACTACAGATACGCAGTATTTT | CASSRTGPPTTDTQYF | TRBV5-1 | . | TRBJ2-3 | .
TGTGCCAGCAGCTTAGTAGGGGTAGCGGGAGGGGAAGAGACCCAGTACTTC | CASSLVGVAGGEETQYF | TRBV7-9 | . | TRBJ2-5 | TRBD2
TGTGCCAGCTCACCACGCGTGACTACTGAAGCTTTCTTT | CASSPRVTTEAFF | TRBV18 | . | TRBJ1-1 | .
TGTGCCAGTAGTGTTAGCGACTCCTACAATGAGCAGTTCTTC | CASSVSDSYNEQFF | TRBV19 | . | TRBJ2-1 | .
TGTGCCAGTGGACAGGGCCCCTACGAGCAGTACTTC | CASGQGPYEQYF | TRBV19 | . | TRBJ2-7 | TRBD1
TGCGCCAGCAGCAAGGACAGGGGTGGCTACACCTTC | CASSKDRGGYTF | TRBV5-1 | . | TRBJ1-2 | TRBD1
TGCGCCAGCAGCTGGGGTCGGGGGTGGAAAGAGACCCAGTACTTC | CASSWGRGWKETQYF | TRBV5-1 | . | TRBJ2-5 | .
TGTGCCAGTAGTAGGTTGTGGCGGGAGCGGTCCTACAATGAGCAGTTCTTC | CASSRLWRERSYNEQFF | TRBV19 | once | TRBJ2-1 | TRBD2
TGCGCCAGCAGCTTCGGACAGGGCATACAAGAGACCCAGTACTTC | CASSFGQGIQETQYF | TRBV5-1 | . | TRBJ2-5 | TRBD1
TGTGCCAGCAGCCTACAGGGGTACTCAGATACGCAGTATTTT | CASSLQGYSDTQYF | TRBV5-5 | . | TRBJ2-3 | TRBD1
TGCAGCGTTGGGCCCCAGGGGACAGGGAAGGACACTGAAGCTTTCTTT | CSVGPQGTGKDTEAFF | TRBV29-1 | . | TRBJ1-1 | TRBD1
TGTGCCAGCATCTTTCGCAGCGGGAGCCACAATGAGCAGTTCTTC | CASIFRSGSHNEQFF | TRBV2 | . | TRBJ2-1 | TRBD2
TGTGGCTGGGCTAGCGGGAGTCAGAACACCGGGGAGCTGTTTTTT | CGWASGSQNTGELFF | TRBV5-4 | once | TRBJ2-2 | TRBD2
TGTGCCAGCAGCCAAGCAGGCGAGCAGTACTTC | CASSQAGEQYF | TRBV3-1/TRBV3-2 | . | TRBJ2-7 | .
TGCAGCGTTGAAGGGGGGCTCGGGGGGTATCTTCAAGAGACCCAGTACTTC | CSVEGGLGGYLQETQYF | TRBV29-1 | few | TRBJ2-5 | .
TGCAGCGTCCAGGGGCCCGGACAGCCCCAGCATTTT | CSVQGPGQPQHF | TRBV29-1 | . | TRBJ1-5 | .
TGTGCCAGCAGCTTAGATGGCGGCATCCCGCCCCAGCATTTT | CASSLDGGIPPQHF | TRBV7-2 | . | TRBJ1-5 | .
TGTGCCAGCAGTGGCACGAGCGGGAGCCTTTCCGGTTGGTTCTTC | CASSGTSGSLSGWFF | TRBV6-4 | . | TRBJ2-1 | TRBD2
TGTGCCAGCAGCCCTCGGGGGACCTACAATGAGCAGTTCTTC | CASSPRGTYNEQFF | TRBV7-3 | once | TRBJ2-1 | .
TGTGCCAGTAGTAAAGGTCCCCTTAGCGGGAGGGGAACCAATGAGCAGTTCTTC | CASSKGPLSGRGTNEQFF | TRBV19 | . | TRBJ2-1 | TRBD2
TGTGCCAGTAGTATAGGATCCAGGGGGGCTACTGAAGCTTTCTTT | CASSIGSRGATEAFF | TRBV19 | . | TRBJ1-1 | TRBD1
TGTGCCAGCAGCCCTAGTAGCCCGAATGAGCAGTTCTTC | CASSPSSPNEQFF | TRBV9 | . | TRBJ2-1 | .
TGTGCCTGGAGTTCAGGGTTCGGGGAGACCCAGTACTTC | CAWSSGFGETQYF | TRBV30 | . | TRBJ2-5 | .
TGCGCCAGCAGCTCAGCGGGAGGTGGTGATACGCAGTATTTT | CASSSAGGGDTQYF | TRBV5-1 | . | TRBJ2-3 | TRBD2
TGTGCCAGCAGCTTAGGTTACAGGGGCCTCTCTGGAAACACCATATATTTT | CASSLGYRGLSGNTIYF | TRBV7-9 | many | TRBJ1-3 | TRBD1